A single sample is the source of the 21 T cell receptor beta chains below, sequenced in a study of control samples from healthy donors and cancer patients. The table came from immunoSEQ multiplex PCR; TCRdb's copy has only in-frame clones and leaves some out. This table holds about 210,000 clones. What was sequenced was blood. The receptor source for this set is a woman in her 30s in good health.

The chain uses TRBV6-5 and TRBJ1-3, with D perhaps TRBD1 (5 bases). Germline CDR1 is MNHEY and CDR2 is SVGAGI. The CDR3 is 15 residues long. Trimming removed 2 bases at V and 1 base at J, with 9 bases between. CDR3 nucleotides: TGTGCCAGCAGTTACGAGGGGACGTCTGGAAACACCATATATTTT. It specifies CASSYEGTSGNTIYF.

The CDR3 loop reads CASSLRDYEQYF. In DNA form, the CDR3 reads TGTGCCAGCAGTTTAAGAGACTACGAGCAGTACTTC. The rearrangement joins TRBV12-3 or TRBV12-4 to TRBJ2-7; D remains unclear. This CDR3 region has 12 residues. Trimming removed 2 bases from V and 3 bases from J, with 5 bases in between.

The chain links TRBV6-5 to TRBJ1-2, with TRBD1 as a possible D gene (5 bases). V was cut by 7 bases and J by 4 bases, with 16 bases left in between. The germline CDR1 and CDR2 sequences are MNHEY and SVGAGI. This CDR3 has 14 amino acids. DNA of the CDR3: TGTGCCAGCACTCAGCCCAGCCAGGGCTATGGCTACACCTTC. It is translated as CASTQPSQGYGYTF.

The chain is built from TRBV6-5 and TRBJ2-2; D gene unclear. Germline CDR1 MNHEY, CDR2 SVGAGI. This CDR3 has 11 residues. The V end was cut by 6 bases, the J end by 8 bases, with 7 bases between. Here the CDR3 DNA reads TGTGCCAGCAGACGGGCTGGGGAGCTGTTTTTT. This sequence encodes CASRRAGELFF.

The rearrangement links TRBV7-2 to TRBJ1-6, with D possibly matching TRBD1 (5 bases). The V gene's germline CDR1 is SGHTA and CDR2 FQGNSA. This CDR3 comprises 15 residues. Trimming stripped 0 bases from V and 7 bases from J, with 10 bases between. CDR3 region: CASSLAGTGNSPLHF. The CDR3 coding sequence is TGTGCCAGCAGCTTAGCCGGGACGGGAAATTCACCCCTCCACTTT.

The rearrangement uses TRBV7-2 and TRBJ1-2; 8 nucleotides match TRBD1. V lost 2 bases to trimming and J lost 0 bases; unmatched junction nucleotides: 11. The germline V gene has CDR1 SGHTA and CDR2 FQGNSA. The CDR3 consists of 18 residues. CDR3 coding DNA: TGTGCCAGCAGCTTACTCGACAGGGGCCCTCCATCTAACTATGGCTACACCTTC. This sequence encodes CASSLLDRGPPSNYGYTF. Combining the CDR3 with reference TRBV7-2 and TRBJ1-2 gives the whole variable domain GAGVSQSPSNKVTEKGKDVELRCDPISGHTALYWYRQSLGQGLEFLIYFQGNSAPDKSGLPSDRFSAERTGGSVSTLTIQRTQQEDSAVYLCASSLLDRGPPSNYGYTFGSGTRLTVV.

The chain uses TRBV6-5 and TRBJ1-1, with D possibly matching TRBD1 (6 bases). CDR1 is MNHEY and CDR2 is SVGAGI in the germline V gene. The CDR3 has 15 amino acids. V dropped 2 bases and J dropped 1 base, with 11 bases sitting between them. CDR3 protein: CASSYRPGANTEAFF. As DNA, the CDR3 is TGTGCCAGCAGTTACCGACCGGGGGCGAACACTGAAGCTTTCTTT.

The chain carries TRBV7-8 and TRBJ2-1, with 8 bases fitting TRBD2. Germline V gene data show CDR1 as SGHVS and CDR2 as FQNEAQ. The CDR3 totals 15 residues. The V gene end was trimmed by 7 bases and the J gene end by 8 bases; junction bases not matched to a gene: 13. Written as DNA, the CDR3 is TGTGCCAGCAACTTGCCCGGGAGGGTGGGTGATGAGCAGTTCTTC. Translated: CASNLPGRVGDEQFF.

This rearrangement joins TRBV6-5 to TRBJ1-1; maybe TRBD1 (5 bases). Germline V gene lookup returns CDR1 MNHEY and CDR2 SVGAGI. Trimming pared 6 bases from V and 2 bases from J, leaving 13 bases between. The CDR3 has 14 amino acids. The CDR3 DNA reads TGTGCCAGCAGAGGGACGCCGAAAAACACTGAAGCTTTCTTT. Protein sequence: CASRGTPKNTEAFF.

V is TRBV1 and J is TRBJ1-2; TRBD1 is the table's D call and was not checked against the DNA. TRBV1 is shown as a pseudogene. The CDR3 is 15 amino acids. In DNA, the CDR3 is TGCACCAGCAGCCAATGGGGCCGAGCTAACTATGGCTACACCTTC. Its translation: CTSSQWGRANYGYTF.

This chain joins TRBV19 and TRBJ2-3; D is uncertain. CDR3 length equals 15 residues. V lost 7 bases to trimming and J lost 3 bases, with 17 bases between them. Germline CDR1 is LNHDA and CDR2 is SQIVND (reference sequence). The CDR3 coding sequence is TGTGCCAGTATCCCCCACAGAGGATCAACAGATACGCAGTATTTT. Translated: CASIPHRGSTDTQYF.

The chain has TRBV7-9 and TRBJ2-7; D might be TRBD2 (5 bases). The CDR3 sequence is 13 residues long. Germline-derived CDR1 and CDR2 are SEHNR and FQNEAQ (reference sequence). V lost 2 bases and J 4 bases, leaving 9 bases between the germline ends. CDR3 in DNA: TGTGCCAGCAGCTTATATGGGGAGTACGAGCAGTACTTC. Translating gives CASSLYGEYEQYF.

CDR3 sequence reads: CASSLGAEQYF. Here the CDR3 DNA reads TGTGCCAGCAGCTTGGGGGCCGAGCAGTACTTC. The gene calls are TRBV5-4 and TRBJ2-7; D uncertain. The germline V gene encodes CDR1 SGHNT and CDR2 YYREEE (reference sequence). V gave up 0 bases and J gave up 6 bases, with 4 bases separating them. The CDR3 contains 11 residues. The variable domain in full, completed from reference TRBV5-4 and TRBJ2-7, reads ETGVTQSPTHLIKTRGQQVTLRCSSQSGHNTVSWYQQALGQGPQFIFQYYREEENGRGNFPPRFSGLQFPNYSSELNVNALELDDSALYLCASSLGAEQYFGPGTRLTVT.

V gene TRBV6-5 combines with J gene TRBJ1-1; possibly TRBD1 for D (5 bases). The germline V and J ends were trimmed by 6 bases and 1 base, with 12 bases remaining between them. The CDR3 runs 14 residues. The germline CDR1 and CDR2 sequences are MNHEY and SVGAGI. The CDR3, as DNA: TGTGCCAGCAGCCTTGCCGGGGGGAACACTGAAGCTTTCTTT. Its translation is CASSLAGGNTEAFF.

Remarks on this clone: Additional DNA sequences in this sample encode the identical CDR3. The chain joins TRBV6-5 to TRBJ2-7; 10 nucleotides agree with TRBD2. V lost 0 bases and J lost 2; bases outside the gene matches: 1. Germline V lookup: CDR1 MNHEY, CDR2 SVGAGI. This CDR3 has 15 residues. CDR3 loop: CASSYSSGGAYEQYF. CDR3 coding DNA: TGTGCCAGCAGTTACTCAAGCGGGGGGGCCTACGAGCAGTACTTC.

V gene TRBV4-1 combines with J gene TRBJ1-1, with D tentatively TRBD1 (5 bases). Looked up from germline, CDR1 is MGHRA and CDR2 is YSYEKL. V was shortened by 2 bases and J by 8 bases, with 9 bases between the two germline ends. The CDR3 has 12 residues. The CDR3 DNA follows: TGCGCCAGCAGCCAATCTGACAGCGAAGCTTTCTTT. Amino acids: CASSQSDSEAFF.

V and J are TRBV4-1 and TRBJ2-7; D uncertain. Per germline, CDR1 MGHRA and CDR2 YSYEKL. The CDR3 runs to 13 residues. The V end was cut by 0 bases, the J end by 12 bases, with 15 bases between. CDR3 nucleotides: TGCGCCAGCAGCCAAGATCCGAAGCGCGCATTGTACTTC. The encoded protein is CASSQDPKRALYF.

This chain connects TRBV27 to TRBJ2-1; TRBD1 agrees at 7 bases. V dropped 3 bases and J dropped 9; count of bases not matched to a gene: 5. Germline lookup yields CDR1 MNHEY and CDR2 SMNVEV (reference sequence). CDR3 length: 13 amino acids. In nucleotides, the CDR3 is TGTGCCAGCAGTTTCCCGGGACAGCCTGAGCAGTTCTTC. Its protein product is CASSFPGQPEQFF.

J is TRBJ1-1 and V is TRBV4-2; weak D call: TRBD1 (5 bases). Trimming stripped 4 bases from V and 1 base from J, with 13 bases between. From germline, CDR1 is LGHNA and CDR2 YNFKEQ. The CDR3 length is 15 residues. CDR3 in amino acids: CASSLAGRANTEAFF. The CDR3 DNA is TGTGCCAGCAGCCTGGCGGGACGGGCGAACACTGAAGCTTTCTTT.

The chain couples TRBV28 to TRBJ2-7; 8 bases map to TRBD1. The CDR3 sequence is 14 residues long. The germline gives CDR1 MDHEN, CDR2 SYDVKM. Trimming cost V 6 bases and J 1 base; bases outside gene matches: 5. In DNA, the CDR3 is TGTGCCAGCAGGGGGGACAGGCGATCCTACGAGCAGTACTTC. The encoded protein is CASRGDRRSYEQYF.

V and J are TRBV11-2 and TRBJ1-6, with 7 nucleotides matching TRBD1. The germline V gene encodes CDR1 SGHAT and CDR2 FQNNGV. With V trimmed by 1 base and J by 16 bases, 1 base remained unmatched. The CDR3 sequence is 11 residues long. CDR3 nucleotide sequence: TGTGCCAGCAGCTTAGTGGGACAGCTCCACTTT. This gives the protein CASSLVGQLHF.